Listed below are T cell receptor beta chains from one sample, sequenced in a study of blood T cell repertoires in COVID-19. The repertoire was sequenced with immunoSEQ multiplex PCR; TCRdb's copy has only in-frame clones and lacks some. The sample has roughly 56,000 clones, nearly 90% seen once. The sample was peripheral blood. All receptors derive from a man aged 55 to 69 with active COVID-19. Both conserved end residues are part of each CDR3. The D gene is left open where the match is weak. Clone size, where shown, is once, few, many, or a class for clones that have expanded.

v_gene	len	d_gene	j_gene	abundance	CDR3nt	CDR3aa
TRBV7-8	14	TRBD1	TRBJ1-1	NA	TGTGCCAGCAGCTTACCCCAGGGGGTGGCTGAAGCTTTCTTT	CASSLPQGVAEAFF
TRBV27	14	TRBD1	TRBJ2-7	NA	TGTGCCAGCAGCCCTCGGACAGGGTACTACGAGCAGTACTTC	CASSPRTGYYEQYF
TRBV12-3/TRBV12-4	13	NA	TRBJ1-2	once	TGTGCCAGCAGAGGGCAGGGCCACTATGGCTACACCTTC	CASRGQGHYGYTF
TRBV4-1	14	NA	TRBJ2-5	NA	TGCGCCAGCAGCCTAACTACGGGGTGGGAGACCCAGTACTTC	CASSLTTGWETQYF
TRBV27	16	NA	TRBJ2-2	NA	TGTGCCAGCAGCCTGCCTTTGACAGGGAACACCGGGGAGCTGTTTTTT	CASSLPLTGNTGELFF
TRBV28	12	NA	TRBJ2-7	NA	TGTGCCAGCAGTTTGAGGGGGTACGAGCAGTACTTC	CASSLRGYEQYF
TRBV7-8	17	NA	TRBJ1-3	NA	TGTGCCAGCAGCGGGGGGACTGGGCGTTTCGCGGGAAACACCATATATTTT	CASSGGTGRFAGNTIYF
TRBV7-9	16	TRBD2	TRBJ2-7	few	TGTGCCAGCAGCTTAGTAGGTAGCGGGAGGGCATACGAGCAGTACTTC	CASSLVGSGRAYEQYF
TRBV6-4	13	TRBD2	TRBJ2-1	few	TGTGCCAGCAGTGACGGGTGGGGGGGTGAGCAGTTCTTC	CASSDGWGGEQFF
TRBV7-2	14	NA	TRBJ2-7	NA	TGTGCCAGCAGCTTCATTGGCTGGTCCTACGAGCAGTACTTC	CASSFIGWSYEQYF
TRBV7-7	14	NA	TRBJ2-5	NA	TGTGCTAGCAGCTTAGGAGGCCCCCAAGAGACCCAGTACTTC	CASSLGGPQETQYF
TRBV7-9	13	NA	TRBJ2-5	NA	TGTGCCAGCAGCTCCCCCCCGGTGGAGACCCAGTACTTC	CASSSPPVETQYF
TRBV9	15	NA	TRBJ1-1	NA	TGTGCCAGCAGCCTTCAAACGGGGGGGCAGGGTGAAGCTTTCTTT	CASSLQTGGQGEAFF
TRBV3-1/TRBV3-2	12	NA	TRBJ1-1	NA	TGTGCCAGCAGCCAAGAAGGCAGGGAAGCTTTCTTT	CASSQEGREAFF
TRBV27	14	TRBD1	TRBJ1-2	NA	TGTGCCAGCAGTGCCTCGGGACAGGGTTATGGCTACACCTTC	CASSASGQGYGYTF
TRBV2	15	NA	TRBJ2-2	NA	TGTGCCAGCAGTCCGAGCAGGGCAAACACCGGGGAGCTGTTTTTT	CASSPSRANTGELFF
TRBV18	13	NA	TRBJ1-1	few	TGTGCCAGCTCCCCCGGAGGGAACACTGAAGCTTTCTTT	CASSPGGNTEAFF
TRBV19	12	TRBD1	TRBJ1-1	NA	TGTGCCAGTACAACAGGGGGTAAGTCGGCTTTCTTT	CASTTGGKSAFF
TRBV5-1	14	TRBD1	TRBJ2-7	NA	TGCGCCAGCAGCCCCGGACAGGGCTCCTACGAGCAGTACTTC	CASSPGQGSYEQYF
TRBV28	14	NA	TRBJ1-3	NA	TGTGCCAGCAGTTTAGGGGGCGGTGGAAACACCATATATTTT	CASSLGGGGNTIYF
TRBV7-8	17	TRBD1	TRBJ1-5	NA	TGTGCCAGCAGCTCGAGTATGGGACAGGGGTCGGTTCTACCCCAGCATTTT	CASSSSMGQGSVLPQHF
TRBV5-1	16	NA	TRBJ2-2	NA	TGCGCCAGCAGCTTGGGCCGGACAGTGAGTACCGGGGAGCTGTTTTTT	CASSLGRTVSTGELFF
TRBV10-3	16	TRBD2	TRBJ2-5	NA	TGTGCCATCAGCGAGGGACTAGCGGGGGTCCCGGGGACCCAGTACTTC	CAISEGLAGVPGTQYF
TRBV5-1	18	TRBD1	TRBJ1-1	NA	TGCGCCAGCAGCTTGGTTCGGGGGACAGTAACCTCGAACACTGAAGCTTTCTTT	CASSLVRGTVTSNTEAFF
TRBV5-4	15	NA	TRBJ2-5	NA	TGTGCCAGCAGCTTGGGAGGGCGGAACCAAGAGACCCAGTACTTC	CASSLGGRNQETQYF
TRBV18	15	TRBD1	TRBJ1-5	NA	TGTGCCAGCTCATCCGACAGGGCCGTTAGGCAGCCCCAGCATTTT	CASSSDRAVRQPQHF
TRBV7-9	14	NA	TRBJ1-5	NA	TGTGCCAGCAGCTTAGGCCAGAAAAATCAGCCCCAGCATTTT	CASSLGQKNQPQHF
TRBV19	13	NA	TRBJ2-3	NA	TGTGCCAGTAACGGCGGGCTAGGCGATACGCAGTATTTT	CASNGGLGDTQYF
TRBV27	15	NA	TRBJ1-5	NA	TGTGCCAGCAGTTCAGGGCAGGGCGGCAATCAGCCCCAGCATTTT	CASSSGQGGNQPQHF